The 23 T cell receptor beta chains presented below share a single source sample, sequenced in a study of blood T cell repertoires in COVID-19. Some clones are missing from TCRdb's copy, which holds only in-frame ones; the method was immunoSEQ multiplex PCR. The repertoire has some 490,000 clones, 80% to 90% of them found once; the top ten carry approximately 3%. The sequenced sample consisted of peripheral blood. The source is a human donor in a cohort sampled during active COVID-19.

This CDR3 is CASSLTGTGDTEAFF. For the CDR3, the DNA is TGTGCCAGCTCCCTCACCGGGACAGGGGACACTGAAGCTTTCTTT. The chain employs TRBV18 and TRBJ1-1; the match to TRBD1 covers 10 bases. The junction had 7 bases not matched to a gene; V was cut back by 6 bases and J by 3 bases. The CDR3 has 15 residues. CDR1 is KGHSH and CDR2 is LQKENI in the germline V gene.

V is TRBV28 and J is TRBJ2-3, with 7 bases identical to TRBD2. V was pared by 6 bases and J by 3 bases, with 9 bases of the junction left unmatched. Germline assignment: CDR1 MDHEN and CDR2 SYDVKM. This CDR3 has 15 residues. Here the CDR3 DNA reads TGTGCCAGCAGGGGAGGGAGTGTTGGGACAGATACGCAGTATTTT. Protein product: CASRGGSVGTDTQYF.

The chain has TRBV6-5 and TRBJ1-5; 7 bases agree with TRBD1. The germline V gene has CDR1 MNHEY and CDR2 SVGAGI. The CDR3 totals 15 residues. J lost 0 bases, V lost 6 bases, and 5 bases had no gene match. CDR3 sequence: CASSPTGNSNQPQHF. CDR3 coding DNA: TGTGCCAGCAGCCCGACAGGGAATAGCAATCAGCCCCAGCATTTT.

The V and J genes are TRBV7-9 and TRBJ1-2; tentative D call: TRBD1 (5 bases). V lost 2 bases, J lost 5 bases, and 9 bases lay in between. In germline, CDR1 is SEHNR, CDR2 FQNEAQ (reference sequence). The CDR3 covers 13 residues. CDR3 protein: CASSLQGRYGYTF. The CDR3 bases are TGTGCCAGCAGCTTACAGGGTAGATATGGCTACACCTTC.

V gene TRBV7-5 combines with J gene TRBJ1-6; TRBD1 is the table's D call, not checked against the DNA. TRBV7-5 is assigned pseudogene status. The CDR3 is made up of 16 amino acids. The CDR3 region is CARSLDGGLYNSPLHF. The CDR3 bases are TGTGCCAGAAGCTTAGATGGGGGCCTCTATAATTCACCCCTCCACTTT.

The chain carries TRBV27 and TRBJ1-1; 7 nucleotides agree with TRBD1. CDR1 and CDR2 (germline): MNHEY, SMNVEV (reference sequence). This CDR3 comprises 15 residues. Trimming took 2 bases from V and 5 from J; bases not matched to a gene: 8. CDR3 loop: CASSLRGPSRTEAFF. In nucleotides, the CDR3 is TGTGCCAGCAGTTTAAGGGGGCCAAGTAGGACTGAAGCTTTCTTT.

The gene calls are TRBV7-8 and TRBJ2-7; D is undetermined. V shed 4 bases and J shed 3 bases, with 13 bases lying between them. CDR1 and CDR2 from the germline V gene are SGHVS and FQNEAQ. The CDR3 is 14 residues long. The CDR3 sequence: CASSSTPPSYEQYF. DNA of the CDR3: TGTGCCAGCAGCTCAACCCCTCCCAGCTACGAGCAGTACTTC. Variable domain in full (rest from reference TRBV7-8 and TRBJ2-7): GAGVSQSPRYKVAKRGQDVALRCDPISGHVSLFWYQQALGQGPEFLTYFQNEAQLDKSGLPSDRFFAERPEGSVSTLKIQRTQQEDSAVYLCASSSTPPSYEQYFGPGTRLTVT.

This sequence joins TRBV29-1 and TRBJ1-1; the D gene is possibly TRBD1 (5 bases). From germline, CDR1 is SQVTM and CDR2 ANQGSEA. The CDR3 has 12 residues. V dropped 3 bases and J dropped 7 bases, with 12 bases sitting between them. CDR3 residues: CSVDWGADEAFF. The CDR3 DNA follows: TGCAGCGTTGACTGGGGCGCGGATGAAGCTTTCTTT.

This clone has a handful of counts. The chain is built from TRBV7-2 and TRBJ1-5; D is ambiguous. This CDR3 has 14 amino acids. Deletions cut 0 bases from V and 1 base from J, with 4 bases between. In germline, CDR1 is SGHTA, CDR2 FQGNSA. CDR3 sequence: CASSLAQSNQPQHF. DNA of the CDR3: TGTGCCAGCAGCTTAGCTCAGAGCAATCAGCCCCAGCATTTT.

This CDR3 reads CASSLAAIGGEQFF. The CDR3 DNA follows: TGTGCCAGCAGCTTGGCCGCCATAGGCGGTGAGCAGTTCTTC. The chain has TRBV7-3 and TRBJ2-1; D is unclear. Trimming removed 3 bases at V and 9 bases at J, with 15 bases between. This CDR3 comprises 14 residues. The V gene's germline CDR1 is SGHTA and CDR2 FQGTGA.

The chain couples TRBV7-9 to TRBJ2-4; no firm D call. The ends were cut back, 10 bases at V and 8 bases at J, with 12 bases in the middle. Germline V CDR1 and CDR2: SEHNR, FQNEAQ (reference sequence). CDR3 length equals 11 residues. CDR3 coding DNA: TGTGCCACCACCCCGAGTGACATTCAGTACTTC. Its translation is CATTPSDIQYF.

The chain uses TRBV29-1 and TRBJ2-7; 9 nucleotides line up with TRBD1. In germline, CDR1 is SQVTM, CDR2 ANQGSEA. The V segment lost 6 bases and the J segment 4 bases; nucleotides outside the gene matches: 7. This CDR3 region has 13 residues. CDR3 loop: CSVSLDRGYEQYF. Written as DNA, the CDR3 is TGCAGCGTATCCCTCGACAGGGGGTACGAGCAGTACTTC.

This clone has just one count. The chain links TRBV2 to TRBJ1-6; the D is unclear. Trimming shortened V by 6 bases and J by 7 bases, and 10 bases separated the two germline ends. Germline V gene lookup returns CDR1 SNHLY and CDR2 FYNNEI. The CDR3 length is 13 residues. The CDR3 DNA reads TGTGCCAGCAGCCTAGATAGAAATTCACCCCTCCACTTT. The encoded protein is CASSLDRNSPLHF.

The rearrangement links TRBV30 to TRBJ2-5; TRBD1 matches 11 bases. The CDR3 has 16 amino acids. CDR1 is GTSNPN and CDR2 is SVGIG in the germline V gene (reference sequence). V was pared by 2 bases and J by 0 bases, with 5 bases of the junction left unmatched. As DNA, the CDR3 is TGTGCCTGGAGTCCCCGGGACAGGGGGGACCAAGAGACCCAGTACTTC. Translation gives CAWSPRDRGDQETQYF.

CDR3 amino acids: CASSQDGAVSYNEQFF. Here the CDR3 DNA reads TGTGCCAGCAGCCAAGATGGTGCAGTTTCCTACAATGAGCAGTTCTTC. The rearrangement links TRBV3-1 (or the pseudogene TRBV3-2) to TRBJ2-1; D ambiguous. Germline values: CDR1 LGHDT, CDR2 YNNKEL (reference sequence). V was trimmed by 0 bases and J by 1 base, leaving 10 bases between them. CDR3 length: 16 amino acids.

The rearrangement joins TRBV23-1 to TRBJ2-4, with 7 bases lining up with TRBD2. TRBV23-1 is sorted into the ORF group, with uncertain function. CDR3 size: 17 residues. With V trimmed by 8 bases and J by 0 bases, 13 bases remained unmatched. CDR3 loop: CASRSASGLGAKNIQYF. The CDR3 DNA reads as TGCGCCAGCCGGTCGGCTAGCGGTCTGGGAGCCAAAAACATTCAGTACTTC.

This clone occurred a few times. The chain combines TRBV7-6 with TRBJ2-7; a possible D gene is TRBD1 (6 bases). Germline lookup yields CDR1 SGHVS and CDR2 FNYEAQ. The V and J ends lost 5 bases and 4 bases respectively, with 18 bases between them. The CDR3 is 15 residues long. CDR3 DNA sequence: TGTGCCAGCAGCCCAGATGGGGGCAGGCCTTACGAGCAGTACTTC. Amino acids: CASSPDGGRPYEQYF.

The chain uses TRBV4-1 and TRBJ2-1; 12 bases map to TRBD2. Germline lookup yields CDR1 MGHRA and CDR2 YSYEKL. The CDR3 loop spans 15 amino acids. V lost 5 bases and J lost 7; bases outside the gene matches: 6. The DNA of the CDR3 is TGCGCCAGCAGCGTGACTAGCGGGAGTGGGAATGAGCAGTTCTTC. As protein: CASSVTSGSGNEQFF.

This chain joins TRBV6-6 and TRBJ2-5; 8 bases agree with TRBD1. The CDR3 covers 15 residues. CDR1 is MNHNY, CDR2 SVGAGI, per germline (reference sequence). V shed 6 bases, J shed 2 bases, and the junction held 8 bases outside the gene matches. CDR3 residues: CASSLSRDRQETQYF. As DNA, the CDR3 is TGTGCCAGCAGCCTGTCCCGGGACAGGCAAGAGACCCAGTACTTC.

CDR3: CASSQDGTGQETQYF. CDR3 nucleotide sequence: TGTGCCAGCAGCCAAGACGGGACAGGGCAAGAGACCCAGTACTTC. The chain uses TRBV4-2 and TRBJ2-5; 9 nucleotides match TRBD1. With 0 bases clipped from V and 2 bases from J, the junction kept 1 base outside the gene matches. Germline V gene lookup returns CDR1 LGHNA and CDR2 YNFKEQ. CDR3 length equals 15 residues.

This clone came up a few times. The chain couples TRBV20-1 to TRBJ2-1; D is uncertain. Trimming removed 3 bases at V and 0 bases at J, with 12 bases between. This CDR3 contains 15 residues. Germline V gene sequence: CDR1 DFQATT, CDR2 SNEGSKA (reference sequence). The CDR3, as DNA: TGCAGTGCTAGTTCGGCGGCCGGCTCCTACAATGAGCAGTTCTTC. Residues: CSASSAAGSYNEQFF.

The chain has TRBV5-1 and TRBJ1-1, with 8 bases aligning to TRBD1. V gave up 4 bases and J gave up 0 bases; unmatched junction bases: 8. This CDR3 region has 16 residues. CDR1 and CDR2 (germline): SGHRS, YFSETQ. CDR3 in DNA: TGCGCCAGCAGCCTTGGGACAGGTGGTATGAACACTGAAGCTTTCTTT. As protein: CASSLGTGGMNTEAFF.

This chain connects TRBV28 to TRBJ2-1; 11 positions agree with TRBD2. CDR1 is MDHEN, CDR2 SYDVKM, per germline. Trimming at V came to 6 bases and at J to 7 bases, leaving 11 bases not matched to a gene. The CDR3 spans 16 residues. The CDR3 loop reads CASSLNPASGRNEQFF. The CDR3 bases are TGTGCCAGCAGCCTAAACCCGGCTAGCGGGAGGAATGAGCAGTTCTTC.